The entry below gives a single TCR beta chain sequence along with its context. This CDR3 is built from 14 residues. Germline V gives CDR1 SQVTM, CDR2 ANQGSEA. V lost 4 bases to trimming and J lost 1 base, with 14 bases between them. These data belong to a study of blood T cell repertoires in COVID-19. The method was immunoSEQ multiplex PCR; TCRdb's version includes in-frame clones alone and lacks a portion of them. This table has about 180,000 clones, roughly 86% appearing once. The specimen sequenced was peripheral blood. This TCR came from a man aged 40-49 years with active or convalescent COVID-19. The V gene is TRBV29-1, the J gene TRBJ2-7; possibly TRBD1 for D (6 bases). The CDR3, as DNA: TGCAGCGTTGGCCCCCTAGGGGGATCCTACGAGCAGTACTTC. Protein sequence: CSVGPLGGSYEQYF.